This TCR beta chain was recorded in a study of cytomegalovirus exposure and HLA in healthy donors (dated by TCRdb to 2016 to 2017). A note on the overall study: According to a later analysis, one platform produced both the 110 or so validation repertoires and the roughly 640 repertoires of the first cohort. The aim of the study was to test whether cataloging public T cell receptors could identify signatures of past pathogen exposure. In addition to the first cohort of around 670 subjects, a separate validation cohort of approximately 130 different subjects was used. High-throughput TCR immunosequencing, statistical association of individual TCRs with disease status, and machine learning were combined to predict cytomegalovirus infection status. Broad study findings and their caveats: It was suggested by the authors that the approach could potentially be generalized to other disease states and immunological phenotypes. The study listed 164 TCR beta chains as associated with cytomegalovirus. All 120 repertoires were used to score co-occurrence in the validation cohort in a later analysis, because that analysis had no HLA typing for the cohort. Most TCR sequences were seen in very few donors, while some public TCRs were found in many individuals. Of the cluster scores, approximately 95% were above 0 in a later analysis, which found that TCRs clustered in the first cohort also tended to co-occur in the 120 or so validation repertoires. In vitro tests confirmed that three of the cytomegalovirus-associated TCR beta chains recognize cytomegalovirus antigens. The classifier was reported to diagnose cytomegalovirus status with high specificity and sensitivity in both the original and validation cohorts.

Trimming removed 6 bases from V and 2 bases from J, leaving 17 bases between the germline ends. The CDR3 starts with the cysteine, ends with the phenylalanine, and has 15 residues. Only the CDR3 portion is preserved as DNA: 45 bases, with reading frame beginning at the first base. The germline V gene (reference sequence) yields MNHEY for CDR1 and SMNVEV for CDR2. Separate from the approximately 670-subject first cohort, the validation cohort of roughly 110 subjects was the group to which the donors belonged. To prepare the library, the immunoSEQ multiplex PCR assay was applied. From the authors' description of their analysis: To diagnose cytomegalovirus status from the catalog of TCR beta chain sequences, a statistical classification framework was built. The clones in this table, taken by TCRdb from immuneACCESS, are in-frame only. Not every clone is retained; where verified, under half of the shortfall comes from an unresolved V gene, and the cause of the rest is unknown. That table is the source of V, J and clone size, and D and trimming were worked out from the DNA. The sample table lists 100,000 or so clones, about 85% of them with a count of one. The leading ten clones occupy around 3.6% of the sample.

Comments on this clone: Its cognate antigen has yet to be identified. Nothing much larger sits one base from this clone, and base qualities are not available.

The sequence was collected from a woman in her late teens or twenties in good health and CMV-seropositive. Recombination linked TRBV27 to TRBJ2-7; TRBD2 is possibly the D segment (5 matching bases). What was sequenced was PBMCs. The nucleotides are TGTGCCAGCAGCCGTGGACTCCTTGGGACCTACGAGCAGTACTTC. Its protein product is CASSRGLLGTYEQYF.